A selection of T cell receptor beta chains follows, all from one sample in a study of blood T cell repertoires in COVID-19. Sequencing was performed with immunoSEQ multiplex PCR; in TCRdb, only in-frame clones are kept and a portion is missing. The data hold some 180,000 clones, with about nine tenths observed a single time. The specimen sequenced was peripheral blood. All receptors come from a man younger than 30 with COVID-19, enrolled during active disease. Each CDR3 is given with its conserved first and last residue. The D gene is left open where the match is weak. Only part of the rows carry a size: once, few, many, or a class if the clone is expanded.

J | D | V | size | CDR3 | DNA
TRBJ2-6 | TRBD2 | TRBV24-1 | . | CATSGTSGRESSGANVLTF | TGTGCCACCAGTGGTACTAGCGGGAGGGAGAGCTCTGGGGCCAACGTCCTGACTTTC
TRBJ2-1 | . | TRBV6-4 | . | CASSVRTSSEQFF | TGTGCCAGCAGTGTCCGTACTAGCTCTGAGCAGTTCTTC
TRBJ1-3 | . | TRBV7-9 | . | CASSSTGNTIYF | TGTGCCAGCAGCTCTACTGGAAACACCATATATTTT
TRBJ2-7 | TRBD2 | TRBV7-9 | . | CASTTGGSRSYEQYF | TGTGCCAGCACCACGGGCGGGAGTAGGTCCTACGAGCAGTACTTC
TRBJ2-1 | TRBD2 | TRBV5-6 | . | CASSLTSGTQFF | TGTGCCAGCAGCTTGACTAGCGGGACTCAGTTCTTC
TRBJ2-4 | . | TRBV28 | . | CASRPLQAPKNIQYF | TGTGCCAGCAGACCCTTACAGGCTCCCAAAAACATTCAGTACTTC
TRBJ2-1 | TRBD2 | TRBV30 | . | CAWSPLSGTEGINYEQFF | TGTGCCTGGAGTCCCCTTAGCGGGACCGAGGGCATTAACTATGAGCAGTTCTTC
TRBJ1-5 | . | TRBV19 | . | CASSMRGTPNAQPQHF | TGTGCCAGTAGTATGCGGGGGACCCCAAATGCTCAGCCCCAGCATTTT
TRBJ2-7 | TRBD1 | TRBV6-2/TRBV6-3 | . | CASSYDRGNHEQYF | TGTGCCAGCAGTTACGACAGGGGGAACCACGAGCAGTACTTC
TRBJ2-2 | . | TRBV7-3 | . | CASSLIGGFTGELFF | TGTGCCAGCAGCTTAATTGGAGGCTTTACCGGGGAGCTGTTTTTT
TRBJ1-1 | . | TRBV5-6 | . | CASRFGGATEAFF | TGTGCCAGCAGGTTCGGGGGGGCCACTGAAGCTTTCTTT
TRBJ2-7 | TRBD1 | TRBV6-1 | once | CASSEGFRGRYYEQYF | TGTGCCAGCAGTGAAGGGTTCAGGGGGCGATACTACGAGCAGTACTTC
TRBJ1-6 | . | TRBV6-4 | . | CASRYSYNSPLHF | TGTGCCAGCCGCTATTCCTATAATTCACCCCTCCACTTT
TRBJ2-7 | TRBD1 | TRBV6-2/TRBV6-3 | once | CASSRYGQGYEQYF | TGTGCCAGCAGTCGATACGGACAGGGCTACGAGCAGTACTTC
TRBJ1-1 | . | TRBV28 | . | CASHNWRAGPEAFF | TGTGCCAGCCACAACTGGAGGGCGGGACCTGAAGCTTTCTTT
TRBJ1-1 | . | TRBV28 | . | CASSLSRGQIEAFF | TGTGCCAGCAGTTTATCCCGGGGACAAATTGAAGCTTTCTTT
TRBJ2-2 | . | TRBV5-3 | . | CARSLTLQGTMETGELFF | TGTGCCAGAAGCTTGACCCTTCAGGGGACTATGGAAACCGGGGAGCTGTTTTTT
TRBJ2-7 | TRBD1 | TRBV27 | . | CASRVDRANPYEQYF | TGTGCCAGCAGAGTTGACAGGGCAAACCCCTACGAGCAGTACTTC
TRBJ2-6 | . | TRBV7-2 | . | CASSSQFSGANVLTF | TGTGCCAGCAGCTCACAGTTCTCTGGGGCCAACGTCCTGACTTTC
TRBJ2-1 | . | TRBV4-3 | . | CASSQDPAGTGGEQFF | TGCGCCAGCAGCCAAGATCCGGCGGGGACTGGGGGTGAGCAGTTCTTC
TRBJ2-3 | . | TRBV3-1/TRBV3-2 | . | CASSHPGGPDTQYF | TGTGCCAGCAGCCACCCGGGGGGCCCAGATACGCAGTATTTT
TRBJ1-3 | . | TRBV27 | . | CASSPTVSGNTIYF | TGTGCCAGCAGTCCGACAGTCTCTGGAAACACCATATATTTT
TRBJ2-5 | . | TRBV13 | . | CASSLKVRKKETQYF | TGTGCCAGCAGCTTAAAGGTCAGGAAGAAAGAGACCCAGTACTTC
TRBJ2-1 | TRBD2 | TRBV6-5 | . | CASSFIAGGKYNEQFF | TGTGCCAGCAGTTTCATAGCGGGAGGAAAATACAATGAGCAGTTCTTC
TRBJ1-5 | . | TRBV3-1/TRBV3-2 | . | CASSRTINQPQHF | TGTGCCAGCAGTCGAACAATCAATCAGCCCCAGCATTTT
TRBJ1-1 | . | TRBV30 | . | CAWSVRWNTEAFF | TGTGCCTGGAGTGTGCGTTGGAACACTGAAGCTTTCTTT
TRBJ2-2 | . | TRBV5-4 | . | CASSLGLATGELFF | TGTGCCAGCAGCTTGGGTCTAGCCACCGGGGAGCTGTTTTTT
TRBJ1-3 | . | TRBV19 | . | CASSIFGGIGVPGNTIYF | TGTGCCAGTAGTATATTCGGCGGGATCGGTGTACCTGGAAACACCATATATTTT
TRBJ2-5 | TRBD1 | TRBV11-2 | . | CASSIDRAQYF | TGTGCCAGCAGCATCGACAGGGCCCAGTACTTC
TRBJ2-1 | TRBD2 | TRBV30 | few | CAWSGGRAGHGLAGDEQFF | TGTGCCTGGAGTGGGGGTCGGGCAGGGCACGGACTAGCGGGCGATGAGCAGTTCTTC
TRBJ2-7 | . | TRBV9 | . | CASSPSQGLSPYEQYF | TGTGCCAGCAGCCCATCCCAGGGTTTGTCCCCCTACGAGCAGTACTTC
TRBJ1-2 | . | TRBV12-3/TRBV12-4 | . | CASSPLGARGYTF | TGTGCCAGCTCGCCCCTGGGCGCGCGTGGCTACACCTTC
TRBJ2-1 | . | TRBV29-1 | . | CSVLSRIDEQFF | TGCAGCGTTTTGTCGAGGATCGATGAGCAGTTCTTC
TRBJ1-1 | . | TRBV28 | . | CASSPIRGGEAFF | TGTGCCAGCAGTCCGATTAGGGGGGGAGAAGCTTTCTTT
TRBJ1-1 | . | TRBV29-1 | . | CSVEKGYTEAFF | TGCAGCGTTGAAAAGGGGTACACTGAAGCTTTCTTT
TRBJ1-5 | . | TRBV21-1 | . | CASSKIWPTGYSNQPQHF | TGTGCCAGCAGCAAAATTTGGCCCACAGGGTATAGCAATCAGCCCCAGCATTTT
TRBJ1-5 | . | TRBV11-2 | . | CASSRGGPWPQHF | TGTGCCAGCAGCCGGGGGGGCCCGTGGCCCCAGCATTTT
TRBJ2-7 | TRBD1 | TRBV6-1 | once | CASSTGVEGYEQYF | TGTGCCAGCAGTACAGGGGTCGAGGGATACGAGCAGTACTTC
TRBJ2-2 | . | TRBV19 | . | CASRQSTGELFF | TGTGCCAGTAGGCAGTCAACCGGGGAGCTGTTTTTT